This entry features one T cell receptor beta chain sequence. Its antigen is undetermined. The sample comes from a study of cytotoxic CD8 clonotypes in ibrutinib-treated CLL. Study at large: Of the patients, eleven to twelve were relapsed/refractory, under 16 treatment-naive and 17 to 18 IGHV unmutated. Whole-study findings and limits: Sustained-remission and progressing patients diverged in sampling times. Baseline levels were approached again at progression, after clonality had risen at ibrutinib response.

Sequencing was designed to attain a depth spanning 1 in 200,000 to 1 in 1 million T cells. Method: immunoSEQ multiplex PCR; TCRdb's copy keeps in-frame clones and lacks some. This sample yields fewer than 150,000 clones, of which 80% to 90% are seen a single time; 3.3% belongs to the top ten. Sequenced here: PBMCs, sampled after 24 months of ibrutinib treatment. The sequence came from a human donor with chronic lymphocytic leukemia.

The DNA of the CDR3 is TGTGCCAGCAGCTCGTCGATGACAGGGATGGTGGAGACCCAGTACTTC. This gives the protein CASSSSMTGMVETQYF. This chain joins TRBV5-6 and TRBJ2-5, with 7 bases fitting TRBD1. The junction had 13 bases not matched to a gene; V was cut back by 3 bases and J by 5 bases. Germline CDR1 is SGHDT and CDR2 is YYEEEE. CDR3 length equals 16 residues.